The 7 T cell receptor beta chains below all came from one sample that was sequenced in a study of CD8 T cells in ankylosing spondylitis. TCRdb recomputed calls from the 5' RACE reads with MiXCR, one row per CDR3 protein. Of hundreds of thousands of distinct CDR3 sequences listed, around 20% were seen once; the top ten hold around 8%. Sequencing used blood, either unsorted or a sorted T cell fraction (not recorded which). Receptor source: a male donor with ankylosing spondylitis or in good health (not recorded which).

This clonotype was counted between two and nine times. CDR3 in amino acids: CAISEYRGHQGAQYF. The CDR3 DNA reads as TGTGCCATCAGTGAATACAGGGGTCATCAAGGGGCCCAGTACTTC. The chain has TRBV10-3 and TRBJ2-5; TRBD1 agrees at 7 bases. V was pared by 3 bases and J by 9 bases, with 13 bases of the junction left unmatched. This CDR3 is built from 15 residues. Germline V gene lookup returns CDR1 ENHRY and CDR2 SYGVKD.

V usage is TRBV7-2 and J usage is TRBJ1-2; D remains ambiguous. The V gene's germline CDR1 is SGHTA and CDR2 FQGNSA. The ends were cut back, 1 base at V and 7 bases at J, with 10 bases in the middle. The CDR3 contains 13 residues. The CDR3: CASSLVSVSGYTF. CDR3 sequence (DNA): TGTGCCAGCAGCTTAGTCTCGGTTTCTGGCTACACCTTC. Filled out from reference TRBV7-2 and TRBJ1-2, the complete variable domain reads GAGVSQSPSNKVTEKGKDVELRCDPISGHTALYWYRQSLGQGLEFLIYFQGNSAPDKSGLPSDRFSAERTGGSVSTLTIQRTQQEDSAVYLCASSLVSVSGYTFGSGTRLTVV.

The table lists this clonotype with a few counts. The chain is built from TRBV28 and TRBJ2-7; D might be TRBD2 (6 bases). The CDR3 extends over 14 amino acids. Germline V CDR1 and CDR2: MDHEN, SYDVKM. The V end was cut by 5 bases, the J end by 2 bases, with 13 bases between. The CDR3 protein is CASSPHGRPYEQYV. The CDR3 DNA reads as TGTGCCAGCAGTCCCCATGGGAGGCCCTACGAGCAGTACGTC.

V gene TRBV7-2 combines with J gene TRBJ2-3; tentative D call: TRBD2 (5 bases). V lost 1 base and J 7 bases, leaving 12 bases between the germline ends. Germline CDR1 SGHTA, CDR2 FQGNSA. The CDR3 is 14 residues long. CDR3 coding DNA: TGTGCCAGCAGCTTAGAACTAGTTGTCAATACGCAGTATTTT. Protein product: CASSLELVVNTQYF.

For the CDR3, the DNA is TGTGCCAGCAGCTTCGACAGATACGAGCAGTACGTC. It is translated as CASSFDRYEQYV. The chain couples TRBV7-9 to TRBJ2-7; D is possibly TRBD1 (5 bases). Trimming cost V 3 bases and J 4 bases, with 7 bases left between them. Germline values: CDR1 SEHNR, CDR2 FQNEAQ (reference sequence). This CDR3 is 12 amino acids long.

The J gene is TRBJ1-2, the V gene TRBV9; 10 nucleotides align to TRBD1. V lost 4 bases to trimming and J lost 9 bases; unmatched junction nucleotides: 9. This CDR3 comprises 14 residues. Germline V lookup: CDR1 SGDLS, CDR2 YYNGEE. This CDR3 is CASSRDRGLISYTF. CDR3 in DNA: TGTGCCAGCAGCCGGGACAGGGGCCTTATTAGCTACACCTTC.

This clonotype was seen only a few times. This sequence joins TRBV5-1 and TRBJ2-2; D is unclear. V dropped 1 base and J dropped 4 bases, with 11 bases sitting between them. Germline assignment: CDR1 SGHRS and CDR2 YFSETQ. The CDR3 spans 15 residues. Here the CDR3 reads CASSLRDFGTGELFF. CDR3 sequence (DNA): TGCGCCAGCAGCTTGAGGGATTTCGGCACCGGGGAGCTGTTTTTT.